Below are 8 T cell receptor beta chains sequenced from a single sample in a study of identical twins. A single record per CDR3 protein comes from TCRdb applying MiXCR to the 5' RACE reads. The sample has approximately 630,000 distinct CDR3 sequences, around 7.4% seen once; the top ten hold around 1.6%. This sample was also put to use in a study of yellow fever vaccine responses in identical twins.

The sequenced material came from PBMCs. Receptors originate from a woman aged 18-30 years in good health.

The CDR3 is CASSQGMASGGGDTQYF. The CDR3 coding sequence is TGCGCCAGCAGCCAAGGAATGGCCAGCGGGGGGGGGGATACGCAGTATTTT. The rearrangement joins TRBV4-1 to TRBJ2-3, with 10 positions matching TRBD2. Germline trimming cut 1 base from V and 6 bases from J; bases unmatched to any gene: 10. Germline V gene lookup returns CDR1 MGHRA and CDR2 YSYEKL. This CDR3 comprises 17 residues.

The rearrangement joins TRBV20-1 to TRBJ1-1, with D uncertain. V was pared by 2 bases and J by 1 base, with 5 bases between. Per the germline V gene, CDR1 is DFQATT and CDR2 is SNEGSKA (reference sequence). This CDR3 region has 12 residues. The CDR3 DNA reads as TGCAGTGCTAGACAGAGGAACACTGAAGCTTTCTTT. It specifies CSARQRNTEAFF.

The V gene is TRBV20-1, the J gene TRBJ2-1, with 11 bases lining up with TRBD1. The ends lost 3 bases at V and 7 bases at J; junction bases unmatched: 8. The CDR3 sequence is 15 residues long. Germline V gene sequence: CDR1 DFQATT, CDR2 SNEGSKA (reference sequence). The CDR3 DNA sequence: TGCAGTGCTAGGGCGACCGGGACAGGGGGTAATGAGCAGTTCTTC. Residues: CSARATGTGGNEQFF.

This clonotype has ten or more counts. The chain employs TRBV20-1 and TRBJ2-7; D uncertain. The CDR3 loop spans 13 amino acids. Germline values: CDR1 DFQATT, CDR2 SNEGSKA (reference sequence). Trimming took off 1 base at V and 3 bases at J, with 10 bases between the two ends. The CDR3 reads CSARGPVDYEQYF. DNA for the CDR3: TGCAGTGCTAGAGGGCCAGTGGACTACGAGCAGTACTTC.

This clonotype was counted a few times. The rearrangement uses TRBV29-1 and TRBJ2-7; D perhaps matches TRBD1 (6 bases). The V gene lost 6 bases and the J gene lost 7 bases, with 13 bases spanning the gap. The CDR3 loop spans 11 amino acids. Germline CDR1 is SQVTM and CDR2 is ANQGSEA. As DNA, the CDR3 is TGCAGCGTCGCTACAGGGACGGAGCAGTACTTC. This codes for CSVATGTEQYF.

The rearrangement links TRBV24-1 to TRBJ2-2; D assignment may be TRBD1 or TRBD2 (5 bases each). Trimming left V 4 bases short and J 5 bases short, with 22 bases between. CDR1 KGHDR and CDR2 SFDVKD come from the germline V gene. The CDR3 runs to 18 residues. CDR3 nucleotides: TGTGCCACCAGTGACACCGGGGCCCGGGGCCGCAGTACCGGGGAGCTGTTTTTT. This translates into CATSDTGARGRSTGELFF.

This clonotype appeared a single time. The CDR3 bases are TGCGCCAGCAGCCACAGTAGGGGCGGGGCCTCCTACAATGAGCAGTTCTTC. Encoded protein: CASSHSRGGASYNEQFF. The V and J genes are TRBV4-1 and TRBJ2-1, with a possible D match to TRBD2 (6 bases). Trimming removed 3 bases at V and 0 bases at J, with 15 bases between. This CDR3 region has 17 residues. Per the germline V gene, CDR1 is MGHRA and CDR2 is YSYEKL.

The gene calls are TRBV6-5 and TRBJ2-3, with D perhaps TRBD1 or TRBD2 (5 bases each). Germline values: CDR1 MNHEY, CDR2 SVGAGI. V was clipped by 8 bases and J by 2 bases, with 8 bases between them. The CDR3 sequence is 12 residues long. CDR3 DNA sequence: TGTGCCAGCCGGGACGCCACAGATACGCAGTATTTT. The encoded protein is CASRDATDTQYF.